This TCR beta chain was retrieved from a study of OX40 agonist ivuxolimab in advanced cancers. Background on the study: Subjects had a mean age of roughly 60 years, with a range of 23 to 79; just over 80% were male. A partial response was reached by three patients: one with hepatocellular carcinoma and two with cutaneous melanoma. Findings of the study overall: Normalized T-cell clonal expansion was also low in a subset of nonresponders.

CDR1 and CDR2 (germline): SNHLY, FYNNEI. This CDR3 has 14 amino acids. This clone was detected a few times. As yet, its antigen is unknown. Germline and junction disagree at one end, which may indicate a read error. Produced via immunoSEQ multiplex PCR; TCRdb's table is partial and in-frame only. The data hold about 70,000 clones, with about 82% observed a single time. The clonotype comes from an adult with an advanced solid tumor such as melanoma, head and neck, liver or kidney cancer. The starting material was CD4+ or CD8+ T cells sorted from blood, obtained in a trial of the OX40 agonist ivuxolimab. The chain links TRBV2 to TRBJ1-6, with D perhaps matching TRBD1 (5 bases). The CDR3 DNA reads TGTGCCAGCCGTGATATCGGGGGGGATTCACCCCTCCACTTT. Translated: CASRDIGGDSPLHF.